Following are 5 T cell receptor beta chains from one sample sequenced in a study of cytomegalovirus exposure and HLA in healthy donors. Profiled with immunoSEQ multiplex PCR; TCRdb holds only in-frame clones, not every one. Among about 220,000 clones listed, approximately 80% were seen once. Material: PBMCs. The receptors come from a woman under 40 in good health and CMV-seropositive.

A note on this clone: Other DNA sequences of this sample code for an identical CDR3. This chain joins TRBV30 and TRBJ2-7; possibly TRBD2 for D (5 bases). V was shortened by 0 bases and J by 0 bases, with 6 bases between the two germline ends. This CDR3 has 13 residues. Germline CDR1 is GTSNPN and CDR2 is SVGIG (reference sequence). CDR3 in DNA: TGTGCCTGGAGTGTTGGGAGCTCCTACGAGCAGTACTTC. As protein: CAWSVGSSYEQYF. The full variable domain, rest sourced from reference TRBV30 and TRBJ2-7, is SQTIHQWPATLVQPVGSPLSLECTVEGTSNPNLYWYRQAAGRGLQLLFYSVGIGQISSEVPQNLSASRPQDRQFILSSKKLLLSDSGFYLCAWSVGSSYEQYFGPGTRLTVT.

The chain has TRBV6-5 and TRBJ1-3, with no clear D. V gave up 8 bases and J gave up 0 bases, with 8 bases separating them. The CDR3 extends over 13 amino acids. In germline, CDR1 is MNHEY, CDR2 SVGAGI. For the CDR3, the DNA is TGTGCCAGCCAAAGGGACTCTGGAAACACCATATATTTT. It encodes CASQRDSGNTIYF.

With regard to this clone: A far larger clone differs by one base, so this is likely a read error. At the DNA level, this CDR3 is encoded by other sequences in the same sample as well. V usage is TRBV6-5 and J usage is TRBJ2-1; 12 bases are shared with TRBD2. J gave up 6 bases and V 0 bases, and 0 bases lay outside the gene matches. CDR1 is MNHEY, CDR2 SVGAGI, per germline. The CDR3 runs 15 residues. In DNA, the CDR3 is TGTGCCAGCAGTTACTCGACTAGCGGGAGCAATGAGCAGTTCTTC. Translating it yields CASSYSTSGSNEQFF.

The chain is built from TRBV18 and TRBJ2-1; 7 nucleotides align to TRBD2. The germline V gene encodes CDR1 KGHSH and CDR2 LQKENI. V shed 0 bases, J shed 7 bases, and the junction held 9 bases outside the gene matches. CDR3 length: 16 amino acids. This chain's CDR3 is CASSPPSGTLGNEQFF. The CDR3 DNA follows: TGTGCCAGCTCACCACCGAGCGGGACCCTCGGGAATGAGCAGTTCTTC. Complete variable domain (other parts from reference TRBV18 and TRBJ2-1): NAGVMQNPRHLVRRRGQEARLRCSPMKGHSHVYWYRQLPEEGLKFMVYLQKENIIDESGMPKERFSAEFPKEGPSILRIQQVVRGDSAAYFCASSPPSGTLGNEQFFGPGTRLTVL.

The rearrangement joins TRBV14 to TRBJ2-7; 8 bases match TRBD1. J lost 1 base, V lost 5 bases, and 16 bases had no gene match. Germline CDR1 and CDR2: SGHDN and FVKESK. CDR3 length equals 18 residues. For the CDR3, the DNA is TGTGCCAGCAGCACCAGAATAACCAGGGGGCTTGATTCCTACGAGCAGTACTTC. It is translated as CASSTRITRGLDSYEQYF.